This TCR beta chain was recovered during a study of blood T cell repertoires in COVID-19. Study overall: Sites in the United States, Italy and Spain provided acute and convalescent COVID-19 samples. Nucleic acid was either cDNA or gDNA, and it came from T cells, B-cell-depleted T cells, or PBMCs.

This clone was picked up one time. In the original analysis: Amplification from reference gene primers served as the basis for estimated nucleated cell counts. Data came from immunoSEQ multiplex PCR; TCRdb stores just in-frame clones and leaves some out. D and trimming were read from the DNA, whereas the V and J calls and clone size are those reported in that table. The table shows roughly 92,000 clones, with around 87% occurring only once. Trimming left V 3 bases short and J 2 bases short, with 17 bases between. CDR1 is LGHDT and CDR2 is YNNKEL in the germline V gene (reference sequence). CDR3 length: 16 residues.

The V gene is TRBV3-1 (or the pseudogene TRBV3-2), the J gene TRBJ2-7, with D possibly matching TRBD1 (5 bases). This clonotype originated in a woman of 80 years or more with acute or convalescent COVID-19. The sequenced sample was peripheral blood. In nucleotides, the CDR3 is TGTGCCAGCAGCCATAGTTTCAGGGCCAGGCCCTACGAGCAGTACTTC. Its protein is CASSHSFRARPYEQYF.